This T cell receptor beta chain was identified in a study of T cells in Graves' hyperthyroidism and ophthalmopathy. Amplification of TCR beta CDR3 regions used RNA as the template. A set of HTBI primers served as the primers for a first-round RT-PCR of the TCR CDR3. TCRdb passed the multiplex PCR reads through MiXCR, listing each CDR3 protein once. The sample has about 690,000 distinct CDR3 sequences, around 16% seen once. This clonotype was detected many times. The antigen is not known. Clinicians diagnosed patients from clinical symptoms, serum thyroxine and TRAb, thyroid ultrasound and orbital computed tomography. Findings and limits, study-wide: A median approximately 6.8 months before onset, the model predicted ophthalmopathy.

The sample taken for sequencing was blood. The receptor was isolated from a man aged 50-60 years with Graves' hyperthyroidism.

CDR3 sequence (DNA): TGCAGTGCTAGAGAACGAACCCGGGAGTTTGTTTACGAGCAGTACTTC. The encoded protein is CSARERTREFVYEQYF. The rearrangement links TRBV20-1 to TRBJ2-7; D is perhaps TRBD2 (6 bases). V lost 0 bases to trimming and J lost 4 bases, with 19 bases between them. Germline lookup yields CDR1 DFQATT and CDR2 SNEGSKA (reference sequence). The CDR3 has 16 amino acids.